This is a list of T cell receptor beta chains from one sample in a study of T-cell memory formation after mild COVID-19. One entry per CDR3 protein, called by TCRdb with MiXCR from the 5' RACE reads. The sample lists some 180,000 distinct CDR3 sequences; less than 20% were seen once. Sequencing was carried out using PBMCs or a T cell subset sorted from them (not recorded which). These TCRs come from a man between 18 and 35 years old who had mild COVID-19 (a few samples of this study predate the infection). Cell type and time point are not known. CDR3s include the opening cysteine and the closing phenylalanine or tryptophan. Part of the rows lack a size; the others show once, few, many or a class for expanded clones.

clone_size,v_call,j_call,cdr3_length,cdr3_aa
.,TRBV7-2,TRBJ2-3,15,CASSLAGAFTDTQYF
.,TRBV12-3/TRBV12-4,TRBJ2-2,13,CASSRNRGGELFF
.,TRBV5-1,TRBJ2-5,15,CASSSMGGWQETQYF
.,TRBV10-3,TRBJ1-1,12,CAISAGATEAFF
few,TRBV9,TRBJ2-3,16,CASSPRLAGGIYTQYF
.,TRBV28,TRBJ2-2,16,CASSLYRSKDTGELFF
.,TRBV24-1,TRBJ2-3,15,CATSDDRTSADTQYF
many,TRBV11-1,TRBJ2-4,14,CASGSGTGGSIQYF
.,TRBV20-1,TRBJ2-3,16,CSARSGLAGRTDTQYF
many,TRBV20-1,TRBJ2-7,14,CSARRMGVAYEQYF
.,TRBV5-1,TRBJ2-3,13,CASSPGPRDTQYF
.,TRBV4-2,TRBJ2-1,16,CASSQDVGTGGHEQFF